The T cell receptor beta chain under discussion was sequenced for a study of blood T cell repertoires in COVID-19. As for the study in general: The samples span acute and convalescent COVID-19 from the United States, Italy and Spain.

Only in-frame clones appear in the TCRdb table, and some are missing; sequencing was by immunoSEQ multiplex PCR. Here the sample spans some 150,000 clones, roughly 84% being singletons. Looked up from germline, CDR1 is LNHDA and CDR2 is SQIVND (reference sequence). The CDR3 contains 13 residues. The ends were cut back, 5 bases at V and 3 bases at J, with 7 bases in the middle. This TCR was recovered from a man aged 55-75 years with COVID-19, enrolled during active disease. Sequencing was carried out using peripheral blood. The chain uses TRBV19 and TRBJ2-2; D not resolved. In DNA, the CDR3 is TGTGCCAGTAGTCGGGTGTACACCGGGGAGCTGTTTTTT. Translated: CASSRVYTGELFF.